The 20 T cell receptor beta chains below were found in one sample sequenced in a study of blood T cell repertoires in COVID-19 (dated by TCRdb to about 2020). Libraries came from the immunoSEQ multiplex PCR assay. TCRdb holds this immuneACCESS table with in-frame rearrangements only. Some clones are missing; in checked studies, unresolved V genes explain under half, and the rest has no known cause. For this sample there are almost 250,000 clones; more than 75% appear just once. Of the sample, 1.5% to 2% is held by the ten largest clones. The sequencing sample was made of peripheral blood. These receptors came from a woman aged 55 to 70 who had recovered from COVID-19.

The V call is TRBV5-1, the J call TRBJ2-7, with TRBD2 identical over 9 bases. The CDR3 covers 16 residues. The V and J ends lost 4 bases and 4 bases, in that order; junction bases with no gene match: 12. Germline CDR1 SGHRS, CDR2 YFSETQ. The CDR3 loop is CASSRRVARGGYEQYF. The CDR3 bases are TGCGCCAGCAGCCGCCGCGTCGCGCGGGGGGGGTACGAGCAGTACTTC. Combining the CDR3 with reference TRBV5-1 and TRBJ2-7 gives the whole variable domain KAGVTQTPRYLIKTRGQQVTLSCSPISGHRSVSWYQQTPGQGLQFLFEYFSETQRNKGNFPGRFSGRQFSNSRSEMNVSTLELGDSALYLCASSRRVARGGYEQYFGPGTRLTVT.

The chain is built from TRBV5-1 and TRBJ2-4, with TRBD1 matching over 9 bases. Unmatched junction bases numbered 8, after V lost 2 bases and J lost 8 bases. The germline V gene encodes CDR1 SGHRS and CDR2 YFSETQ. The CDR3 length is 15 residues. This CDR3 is CASSFSGTGLDIQYF. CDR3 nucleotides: TGCGCCAGCAGCTTTTCCGGGACAGGGCTAGACATTCAGTACTTC.

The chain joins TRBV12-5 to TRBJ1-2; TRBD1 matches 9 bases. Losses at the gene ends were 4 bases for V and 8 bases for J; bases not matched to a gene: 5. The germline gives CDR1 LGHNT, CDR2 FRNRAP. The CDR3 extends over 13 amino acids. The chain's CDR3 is CASGSTGGYGYTF. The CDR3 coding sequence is TGTGCTAGTGGTTCTACAGGGGGCTACGGCTACACCTTC.

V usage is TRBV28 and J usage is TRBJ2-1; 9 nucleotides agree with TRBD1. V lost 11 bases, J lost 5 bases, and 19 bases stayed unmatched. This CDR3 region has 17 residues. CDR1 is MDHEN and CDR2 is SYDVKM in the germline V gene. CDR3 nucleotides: TGTGCCTCGGACCCTCGTAGGGGAACAGGGGGCAACAATGAGCAGTTCTTC. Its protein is CASDPRRGTGGNNEQFF.

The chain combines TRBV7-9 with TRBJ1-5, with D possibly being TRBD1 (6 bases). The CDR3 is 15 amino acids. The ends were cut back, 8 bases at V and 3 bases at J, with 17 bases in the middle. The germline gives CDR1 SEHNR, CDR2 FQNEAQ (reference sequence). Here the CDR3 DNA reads TGTGCCAGCTCGTTTCGTGGGGGCGCCAATCAGCCCCAGCATTTT. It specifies CASSFRGGANQPQHF.

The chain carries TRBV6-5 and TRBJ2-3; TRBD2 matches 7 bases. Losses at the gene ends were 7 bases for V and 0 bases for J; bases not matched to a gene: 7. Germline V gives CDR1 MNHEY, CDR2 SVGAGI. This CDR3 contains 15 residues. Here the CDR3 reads CASTLLAASTDTQYF. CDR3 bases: TGTGCCAGCACCCTCCTAGCGGCGAGCACAGATACGCAGTATTTT.

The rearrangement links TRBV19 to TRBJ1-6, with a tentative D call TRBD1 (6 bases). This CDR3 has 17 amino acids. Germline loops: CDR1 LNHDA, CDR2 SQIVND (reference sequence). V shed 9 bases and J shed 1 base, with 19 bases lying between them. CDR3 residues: CASNRRQAGSYNSPLHF. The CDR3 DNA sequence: TGTGCCAGCAACCGGCGACAGGCTGGGTCCTATAATTCACCCCTCCACTTT.

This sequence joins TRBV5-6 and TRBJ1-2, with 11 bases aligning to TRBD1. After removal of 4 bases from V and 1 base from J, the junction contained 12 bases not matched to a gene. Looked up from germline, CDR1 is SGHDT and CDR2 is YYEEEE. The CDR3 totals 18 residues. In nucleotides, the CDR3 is TGTGCCAGCAGCCAAATGGGACAGGGGGTCCCTTATAACTATGGCTACACCTTC. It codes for CASSQMGQGVPYNYGYTF.

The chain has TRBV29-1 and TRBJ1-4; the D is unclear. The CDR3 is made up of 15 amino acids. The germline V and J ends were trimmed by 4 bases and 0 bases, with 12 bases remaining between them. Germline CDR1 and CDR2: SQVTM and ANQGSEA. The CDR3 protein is CSVVTSPATNEKLFF. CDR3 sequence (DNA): TGCAGCGTTGTGACATCTCCTGCAACTAATGAAAAACTGTTTTTT.

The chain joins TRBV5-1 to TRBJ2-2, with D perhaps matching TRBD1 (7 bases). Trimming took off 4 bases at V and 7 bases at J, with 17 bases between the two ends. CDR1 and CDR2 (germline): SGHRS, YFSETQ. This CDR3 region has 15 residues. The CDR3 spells CASSISGGKDGELFF. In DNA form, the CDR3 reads TGCGCCAGCAGCATATCAGGGGGGAAGGACGGGGAGCTGTTTTTT.

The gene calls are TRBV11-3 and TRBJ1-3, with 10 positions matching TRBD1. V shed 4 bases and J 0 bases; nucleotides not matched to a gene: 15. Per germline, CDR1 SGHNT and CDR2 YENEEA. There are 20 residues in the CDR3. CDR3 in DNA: TGTGCCAGCAGCTCCGACAGGGGGCGAGGGAGGGCGTACTCTGGAAACACCATATATTTT. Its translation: CASSSDRGRGRAYSGNTIYF.

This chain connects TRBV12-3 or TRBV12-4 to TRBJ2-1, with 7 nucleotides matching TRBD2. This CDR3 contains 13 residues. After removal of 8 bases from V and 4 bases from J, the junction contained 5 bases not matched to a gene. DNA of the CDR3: TGTGCCAGCCGCTGGGGAGGGTACAATGAGCAGTTCTTC. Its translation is CASRWGGYNEQFF.

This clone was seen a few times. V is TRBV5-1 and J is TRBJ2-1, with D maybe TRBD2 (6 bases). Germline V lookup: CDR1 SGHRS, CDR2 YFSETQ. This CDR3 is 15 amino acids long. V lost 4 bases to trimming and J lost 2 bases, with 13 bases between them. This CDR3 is CASSGGRGAYNEQFF. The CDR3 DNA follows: TGCGCCAGCAGCGGGGGTCGCGGGGCCTACAATGAGCAGTTCTTC.

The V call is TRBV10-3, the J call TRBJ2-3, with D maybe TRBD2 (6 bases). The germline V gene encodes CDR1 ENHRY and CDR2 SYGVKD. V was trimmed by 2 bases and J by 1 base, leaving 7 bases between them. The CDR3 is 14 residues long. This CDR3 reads CAISEGEGTDTQYF. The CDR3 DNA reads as TGTGCCATCAGTGAGGGGGAGGGCACAGATACGCAGTATTTT.

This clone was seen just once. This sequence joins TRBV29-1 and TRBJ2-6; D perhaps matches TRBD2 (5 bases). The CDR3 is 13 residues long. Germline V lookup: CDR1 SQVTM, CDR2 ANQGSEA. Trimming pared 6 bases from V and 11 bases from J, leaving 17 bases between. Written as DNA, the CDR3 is TGCAGCGTCCTTGGGGAGAGAACCCACGTCCTGACTTTC. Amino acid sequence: CSVLGERTHVLTF. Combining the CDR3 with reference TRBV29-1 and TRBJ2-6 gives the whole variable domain SAVISQKPSRDICQRGTSLTIQCQVDSQVTMMFWYRQQPGQSLTLIATANQGSEATYESGFVIDKFPISRPNLTFSTLTVSNMSPEDSSIYLCSVLGERTHVLTFGAGSRLTVL.

The CDR3 sequence is CASSIQTGNTGELFF. The CDR3 DNA reads TGTGCCAGTAGTATCCAGACAGGGAACACCGGGGAGCTGTTTTTT. This chain links TRBV19 with TRBJ2-2; perhaps TRBD1 as D (6 bases). Per the germline V gene, CDR1 is LNHDA and CDR2 is SQIVND (reference sequence). The CDR3 runs 15 residues. Trimming cost V 3 bases and J 1 base, with 9 bases left between them.

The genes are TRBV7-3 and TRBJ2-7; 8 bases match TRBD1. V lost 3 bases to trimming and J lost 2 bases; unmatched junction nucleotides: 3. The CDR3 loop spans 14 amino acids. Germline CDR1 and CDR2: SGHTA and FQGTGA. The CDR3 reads CASSLRQGTYEQYF. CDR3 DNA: TGTGCCAGCAGCTTGAGACAGGGGACCTACGAGCAGTACTTC.

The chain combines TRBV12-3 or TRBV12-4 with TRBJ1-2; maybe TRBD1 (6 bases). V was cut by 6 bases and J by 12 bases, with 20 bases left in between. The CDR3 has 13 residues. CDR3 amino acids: CASSYTRTGFNTF. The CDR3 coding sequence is TGTGCCAGCAGCTATACCCGAACAGGGTTTAACACCTTC.

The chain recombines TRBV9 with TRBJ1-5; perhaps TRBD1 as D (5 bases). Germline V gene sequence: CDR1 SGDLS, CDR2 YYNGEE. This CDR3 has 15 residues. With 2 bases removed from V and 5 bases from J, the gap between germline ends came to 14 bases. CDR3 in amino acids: CASSVGGGHHQPQHF. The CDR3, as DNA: TGTGCCAGCAGCGTGGGGGGGGGTCATCATCAGCCCCAGCATTTT. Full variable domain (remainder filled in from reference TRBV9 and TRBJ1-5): DSGVTQTPKHLITATGQRVTLRCSPRSGDLSVYWYQQSLDQGLQFLIQYYNGEERAKGNILERFSAQQFPDLHSELNLSSLELGDSALYFCASSVGGGHHQPQHFGDGTRLSIL.

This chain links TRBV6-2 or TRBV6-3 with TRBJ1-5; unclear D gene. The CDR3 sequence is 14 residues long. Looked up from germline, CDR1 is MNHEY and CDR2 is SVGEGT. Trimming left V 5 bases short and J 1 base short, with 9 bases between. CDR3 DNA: TGTGCCAGCAGTCACGGACTGAGCAATCAGCCCCAGCATTTT. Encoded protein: CASSHGLSNQPQHF.